This T cell receptor (beta chain) was recovered during a study of T cell changes during pregnancy in multiple sclerosis. Sequenced by immunoSEQ multiplex PCR; TCRdb stores in-frame clones only, minus some. The sample shows around 80,000 clones, approximately 92% of them seen only once. This CDR3 has 19 residues. Germline V lookup: CDR1 MDHEN, CDR2 SYDVKM. The V segment lost 6 bases and the J segment 4 bases; nucleotides outside the gene matches: 22. Sample: peripheral blood, taken before pregnancy. The origin of this receptor is a female donor with multiple sclerosis, enrolled in a pregnancy study. The V gene is TRBV28, the J gene TRBJ2-3, with 7 nucleotides matching TRBD2. The CDR3 nucleotides are TGTGCCAGCAGCCAACAGTCGGTCGGGGCGGGAGAGTTGTCAGATACGCAGTATTTT. Encoded protein: CASSQQSVGAGELSDTQYF.